This T cell receptor beta chain was captured by sequencing in a study of shared clonotypes between healthy human individuals. Study observations and caveats: Shared across a few donors were around 5% of the naive CD4 clonotypes.

With regard to this clone: No antigen is known for it.

Deep-level settings were used for running the assay. TCRdb keeps only in-frame clones here, not all; method: immunoSEQ multiplex PCR. The top ten hold approximately 1.5% of the sample, which has about a million clones, about 80% seen once. The CDR3 length is 13 residues. Trimming left V 2 bases short and J 2 bases short, with 7 bases between. CDR1 and CDR2 from the germline V gene are SEHNR and FQNEAQ (reference sequence). V usage is TRBV7-9 and J usage is TRBJ2-7, with unresolved D. The clonotype originates from a man aged 18 to 29 in good health. Sequencing was carried out using memory CD4+ T cells sorted from blood. Regarding subset: CD45RA-negative fraction. The CDR3 protein is CASSLPGPYEQYF. The CDR3 DNA reads as TGTGCCAGCAGCTTACCTGGACCCTACGAGCAGTACTTC. Full variable domain (rest looked up from reference TRBV7-9 and TRBJ2-7): DTGVSQNPRHKITKRGQNVTFRCDPISEHNRLYWYRQTLGQGPEFLTYFQNEAQLEKSRLLSDRFSAERPKGSFSTLEIQRTEQGDSAMYLCASSLPGPYEQYFGPGTRLTVT.